This T cell receptor (beta chain) emerged from a study of CD8 T cells in ankylosing spondylitis. This clonotype was counted many times. Antigen: not known. TCRdb ran MiXCR on the 5' RACE reads and lists one entry per CDR3 protein. This table holds approximately 200,000 distinct CDR3 sequences, 13% found once. Study conclusions and caveats: Clones linked to disease, bearing a CD8+ phenotype, were relatively rare in peripheral blood.

V shed 1 base and J 3 bases; nucleotides not matched to a gene: 5. Germline values: CDR1 PRHDT, CDR2 FYEKMQ (reference sequence). There are 16 residues in the CDR3. The sequence was collected from a male donor with ankylosing spondylitis or in good health (not recorded which). Sequenced input: blood, either unsorted or a sorted T cell fraction (not recorded which). This chain links TRBV13 with TRBJ2-7; TRBD1 matches 11 bases. Here the CDR3 reads CASSLAGGTGGYEQYF. CDR3 DNA: TGTGCCAGCAGCTTAGCCGGCGGGACAGGGGGCTACGAGCAGTACTTC.